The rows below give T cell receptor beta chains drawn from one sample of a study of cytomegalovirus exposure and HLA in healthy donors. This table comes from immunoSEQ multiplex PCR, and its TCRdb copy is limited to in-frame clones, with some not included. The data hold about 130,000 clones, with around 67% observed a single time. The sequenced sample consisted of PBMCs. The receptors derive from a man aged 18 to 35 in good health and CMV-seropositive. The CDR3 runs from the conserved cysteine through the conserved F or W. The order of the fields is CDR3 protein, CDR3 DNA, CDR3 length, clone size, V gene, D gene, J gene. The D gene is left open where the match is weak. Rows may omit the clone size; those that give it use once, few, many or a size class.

CDR3: CASSLTLAGPGNEQFF
DNA: TGTGCCAGCAGCTTAACCCTGGCGGGGCCGGGTAATGAGCAGTTCTTC
length: 16
size: -
V: TRBV7-9
D: -
J: TRBJ2-1

CDR3: CASGTSGGYEQYF
DNA: TGCGCCAGCGGGACTAGCGGGGGTTACGAGCAGTACTTC
length: 13
size: -
V: TRBV10-2
D: TRBD2
J: TRBJ2-7

CDR3: CASRLRGNTGELFF
DNA: TGTGCCAGCAGGCTTAGGGGTAACACCGGGGAGCTGTTTTTT
length: 14
size: -
V: TRBV7-3
D: -
J: TRBJ2-2

CDR3: CASNPGASGTQFF
DNA: TGTGCCAGCAACCCAGGGGCCAGCGGGACTCAGTTCTTC
length: 13
size: -
V: TRBV7-8
D: -
J: TRBJ2-1

CDR3: CASSTGPSYEQYF
DNA: TGTGCCAGCAGTACTGGGCCTTCCTACGAGCAGTACTTC
length: 13
size: -
V: TRBV6-5
D: -
J: TRBJ2-7

CDR3: CSGRTPYEQYF
DNA: TGCAGCGGACGGACACCCTACGAGCAGTACTTC
length: 11
size: -
V: TRBV29-1
D: -
J: TRBJ2-7

CDR3: CASSQGLTSYEQYF
DNA: TGCGCCAGCAGCCAGGGACTAACCTCCTACGAGCAGTACTTC
length: 14
size: -
V: TRBV4-3
D: TRBD2
J: TRBJ2-7

CDR3: CASSQGQTTDTQYF
DNA: TGCGCCAGCAGCCAGGGACAAACCACAGATACGCAGTATTTT
length: 14
size: once
V: TRBV5-1
D: -
J: TRBJ2-3

CDR3: CASSLRGQGRTDTQYF
DNA: TGTGCCAGCAGCTTAAGAGGACAGGGAAGGACAGATACGCAGTATTTT
length: 16
size: -
V: TRBV7-9
D: TRBD1
J: TRBJ2-3

CDR3: CASSQSRTREETQYF
DNA: TGCGCCAGCAGCCAATCTAGGACTAGGGAAGAGACCCAGTACTTC
length: 15
size: -
V: TRBV4-1
D: TRBD2
J: TRBJ2-5

CDR3: CASSRRGGSYEQYF
DNA: TGTGCCAGCAGCCGCCGGGGTGGCTCCTACGAGCAGTACTTC
length: 14
size: -
V: TRBV7-2
D: -
J: TRBJ2-7

CDR3: CASSLDIRSYEQYF
DNA: TGTGCCAGCAGCTTAGATATCCGGAGCTACGAGCAGTACTTC
length: 14
size: -
V: TRBV7-2
D: -
J: TRBJ2-7

CDR3: CASSGLAGGNEQYF
DNA: TGTGCCAGCTCGGGACTAGCGGGGGGCAACGAGCAGTACTTC
length: 14
size: -
V: TRBV4-2
D: TRBD2
J: TRBJ2-7

CDR3: CASSLQGFNEQFF
DNA: TGTGCCAGCAGCTTGCAGGGATTCAATGAGCAGTTCTTC
length: 13
size: -
V: TRBV7-2
D: -
J: TRBJ2-1

CDR3: CSSSLGQGYEQYF
DNA: TGCAGCTCCTCCCTAGGCCAGGGATACGAGCAGTACTTC
length: 13
size: -
V: TRBV29-1
D: -
J: TRBJ2-7

CDR3: CASSLAGSSYEQYF
DNA: TGTGCCAGCAGTTTAGCGGGCAGCAGCTACGAGCAGTACTTC
length: 14
size: -
V: TRBV27
D: -
J: TRBJ2-7

CDR3: CAISVAGTYEQYF
DNA: TGTGCCATCAGTGTAGCGGGGACCTACGAGCAGTACTTC
length: 13
size: once
V: TRBV10-3
D: TRBD2
J: TRBJ2-7

CDR3: CASSLRGSGNTIYF
DNA: TGCGCCAGCAGCTTGAGGGGATCAGGAAACACCATATATTTT
length: 14
size: -
V: TRBV5-1
D: -
J: TRBJ1-3

CDR3: CASSEDRGGYTF
DNA: TGTGCCAGCAGCGAGGACAGGGGCGGCTACACCTTC
length: 12
size: once
V: TRBV7-9
D: TRBD1
J: TRBJ1-2

CDR3: CASSYDGRGRTEAFF
DNA: TGTGCCAGCAGTTACGATGGACGGGGGAGGACTGAAGCTTTCTTT
length: 15
size: -
V: TRBV6-5
D: -
J: TRBJ1-1

CDR3: CASSQSGLHEQYF
DNA: TGTGCCAGCAGCCAATCAGGTCTCCACGAGCAGTACTTC
length: 13
size: few
V: TRBV6-5
D: -
J: TRBJ2-7

CDR3: CASSSGRPPREQHF
DNA: TGTGCCAGCAGCTCTGGGCGGCCCCCAAGGGAGCAGCACTTC
length: 14
size: -
V: TRBV7-8
D: -
J: TRBJ2-7